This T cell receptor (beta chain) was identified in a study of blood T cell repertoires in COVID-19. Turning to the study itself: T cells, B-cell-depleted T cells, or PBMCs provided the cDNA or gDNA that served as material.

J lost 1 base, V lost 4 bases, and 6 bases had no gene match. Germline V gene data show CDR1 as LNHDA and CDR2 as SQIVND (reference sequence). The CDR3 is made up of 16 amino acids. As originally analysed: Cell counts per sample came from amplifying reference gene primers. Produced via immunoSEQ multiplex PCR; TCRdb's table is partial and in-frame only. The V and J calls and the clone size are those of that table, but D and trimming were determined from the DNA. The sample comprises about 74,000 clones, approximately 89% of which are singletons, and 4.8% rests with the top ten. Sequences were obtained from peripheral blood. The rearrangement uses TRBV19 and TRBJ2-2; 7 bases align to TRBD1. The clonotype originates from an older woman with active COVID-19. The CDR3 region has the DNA TGTGCCAGTAGTAGTTCGTGGACAGGGAACACCGGGGAGCTGTTTTTT. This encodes CASSSSWTGNTGELFF.